These 19 T cell receptor beta chains originate from one sample sequenced in a study of blood T cell repertoires in COVID-19. The assay was immunoSEQ multiplex PCR, and TCRdb's table has in-frame clones only and misses some. The sample yields around 170,000 clones, about 80% seen once. What was sequenced was peripheral blood. The source of these receptors is a man between 65 and 85 years old with active or convalescent COVID-19.

This chain uses TRBV7-2 with TRBJ1-2, with D maybe TRBD1 (5 bases). This CDR3 comprises 15 residues. Trimming stripped 3 bases from V and 4 bases from J, with 15 bases between. Germline CDR1 SGHTA, CDR2 FQGNSA. The CDR3 DNA sequence: TGTGCCAGCAGCTTTTTGGCAGGGTCCAGCTATGGCTACACCTTC. Its translation: CASSFLAGSSYGYTF.

The V call is TRBV7-2, the J call TRBJ1-2, with 8 nucleotides matching TRBD1. J was trimmed by 6 bases and V by 0 bases; bases with no gene match: 6. Per germline, CDR1 SGHTA and CDR2 FQGNSA. There are 15 residues in the CDR3. The CDR3 sequence: CASSLAPQGVHGYTF. DNA of the CDR3: TGTGCCAGCAGCTTAGCGCCACAGGGGGTACATGGCTACACCTTC.

J is TRBJ1-1 and V is TRBV3-1 (or the pseudogene TRBV3-2), with D possibly matching TRBD1 (5 bases). The CDR3 runs to 15 residues. CDR1 is LGHDT, CDR2 YNNKEL, per germline (reference sequence). The V gene lost 1 base and the J gene lost 2 bases, with 11 bases spanning the gap. The chain's CDR3 is CASSQGKGVNTEAFF. The CDR3 nucleotides are TGTGCCAGCAGCCAAGGAAAAGGGGTCAACACTGAAGCTTTCTTT.

Only a few counts were recorded for this clone. This CDR3 reads CASSQDQGAGSSYNSPLHF. The CDR3 nucleotides are TGTGCCAGCAGCCAAGATCAGGGGGCAGGGAGCTCCTATAATTCACCCCTCCACTTT. This chain uses TRBV4-2 with TRBJ1-6, with 8 bases fitting TRBD1. The V and J ends lost 0 bases and 0 bases, in that order; junction bases with no gene match: 7. The CDR3 covers 19 residues. CDR1 LGHNA and CDR2 YNFKEQ come from the germline V gene.

In this sample, this clone turned up once. This rearrangement joins TRBV18 to TRBJ2-4, with D perhaps matching TRBD2 (5 bases). Trimming removed 6 bases at V and 5 bases at J, with 11 bases between. Germline V gives CDR1 KGHSH, CDR2 LQKENI. The CDR3 has 13 residues. CDR3 protein: CASSTGLENIQYF. CDR3 DNA sequence: TGTGCCAGCTCGACGGGATTAGAAAACATTCAGTACTTC.

The chain uses TRBV6-5 and TRBJ1-6, with 9 bases matching TRBD1. The CDR3 runs 14 residues. V was clipped by 6 bases and J by 13 bases; unmatched bases: 10. CDR1 is MNHEY, CDR2 SVGAGI, per germline. For the CDR3, the DNA is TGTGCCAGCAGGGGGACAGGGCTTTATGGGCCCCTCCACTTT. Encoded protein: CASRGTGLYGPLHF.

This clone was observed a single time. The chain has TRBV2 and TRBJ2-5; 7 positions agree with TRBD2. V lost 11 bases, J lost 5 bases, and 20 bases stayed unmatched. From germline, CDR1 is SNHLY and CDR2 FYNNEI. The CDR3 has 16 amino acids. The chain's CDR3 is CAGRGLGIRFAETQYF. CDR3 DNA sequence: TGTGCCGGGCGAGGACTAGGTATAAGGTTTGCGGAGACCCAGTACTTC. The full variable domain, its missing parts supplied by reference TRBV2 and TRBJ2-5, is EPEVTQTPSHQVTQMGQEVILRCVPISNHLYFYWYRQILGQKVEFLVSFYNNEISEKSEIFDDQFSVERPDGSNFTLKIRSTKLEDSAMYFCAGRGLGIRFAETQYFGPGTRLLVL.

This clone was observed a handful of times. The chain is built from TRBV6-1 and TRBJ1-4, with no clear D. V shed 3 bases and J shed 2 bases, with 7 bases lying between them. There are 14 residues in the CDR3. Germline values: CDR1 MNHNS, CDR2 SASEGT. The CDR3 spells CASSDPGTNEKLFF. The CDR3 bases are TGTGCCAGCAGTGATCCGGGTACTAATGAAAAACTGTTTTTT.

This clone was picked up one time. The chain combines TRBV7-2 with TRBJ2-7, with TRBD1 identical over 12 bases. Germline CDR1 SGHTA, CDR2 FQGNSA. There are 16 residues in the CDR3. V was clipped by 0 bases and J by 3 bases; unmatched bases: 3. CDR3 nucleotides: TGTGCCAGCAGCTTAGCCGGGACAGGGGGCTTCTACGAGCAGTACTTC. It encodes CASSLAGTGGFYEQYF.

The chain couples TRBV5-6 to TRBJ2-5, with a tentative D call TRBD1 (6 bases). From germline, CDR1 is SGHDT and CDR2 YYEEEE. This CDR3 is built from 13 residues. V was trimmed by 4 bases and J by 4 bases, leaving 11 bases between them. CDR3 protein: CASSADRRETQYF. In DNA form, the CDR3 reads TGTGCCAGCAGCGCCGACAGGCGAGAGACCCAGTACTTC.

The genes are TRBV12-5 and TRBJ1-2; unclear D gene. The germline CDR1 and CDR2 sequences are LGHNT and FRNRAP. This CDR3 comprises 12 residues. Trimming removed 5 bases from V and 4 bases from J, with 8 bases in between. The CDR3 sequence is CASGREPYGYTF. The CDR3 DNA reads TGTGCTAGTGGTAGAGAACCCTATGGCTACACCTTC.

This chain joins TRBV28 and TRBJ2-5, with a tentative D call TRBD1 (5 bases). The V end was cut by 6 bases, the J end by 9 bases, with 20 bases between. CDR1 is MDHEN and CDR2 is SYDVKM in the germline V gene. The CDR3 is made up of 14 amino acids. The CDR3 is CASSLPHQGTPQYF. The CDR3 DNA follows: TGTGCCAGCAGCCTACCCCACCAGGGAACCCCCCAGTACTTC.

This chain joins TRBV9 and TRBJ2-3, with D unresolved. Trimming shortened V by 4 bases and J by 4 bases, and 10 bases separated the two germline ends. This CDR3 region has 13 residues. In germline, CDR1 is SGDLS, CDR2 YYNGEE. CDR3 in DNA: TGTGCCAGCAGCAATCTTCTTGCAGATACGCAGTATTTT. Translating gives CASSNLLADTQYF.

The V and J genes are TRBV18 and TRBJ2-4; 10 positions agree with TRBD1. The CDR3 is made up of 16 amino acids. The J segment lost 6 bases and the V segment lost 3 bases, leaving 8 bases of the junction unmatched. Germline assignment: CDR1 KGHSH and CDR2 LQKENI. CDR3 sequence (DNA): TGTGCCAGCTCACCCCGGACAGGGGGTAATATAAACATTCAGTACTTC. It encodes CASSPRTGGNINIQYF. Using reference TRBV18 and TRBJ2-4 for the parts outside the CDR3, the full variable domain is NAGVMQNPRHLVRRRGQEARLRCSPMKGHSHVYWYRQLPEEGLKFMVYLQKENIIDESGMPKERFSAEFPKEGPSILRIQQVVRGDSAAYFCASSPRTGGNINIQYFGAGTRLSVL.

This clone appeared once. The CDR3 sequence: CASSLAGARGYTF. CDR3 nucleotide sequence: TGTGCCAGCAGCTTAGCGGGGGCGCGTGGCTACACCTTC. V is TRBV7-9 and J is TRBJ1-2, with D possibly matching TRBD1 (6 bases). The CDR3 length is 13 residues. V was shortened by 0 bases and J by 7 bases, with 9 bases between the two germline ends. Per the germline V gene, CDR1 is SEHNR and CDR2 is FQNEAQ (reference sequence).

This clone was detected only a few times. V gene TRBV7-2 combines with J gene TRBJ2-7; D unclear. The CDR3 length is 14 residues. Germline loops: CDR1 SGHTA, CDR2 FQGNSA. Trimming removed 4 bases from V and 5 bases from J, with 15 bases in between. CDR3 sequence reads: CASSSPTRIHEQYF. The CDR3 DNA follows: TGTGCCAGCAGCTCACCGACAAGGATCCACGAGCAGTACTTC.

The CDR3: CASSPTPGQANSPLHF. For the CDR3, the DNA is TGTGCCAGCAGCCCTACTCCGGGACAGGCTAATTCACCCCTCCACTTT. The V call is TRBV7-9, the J call TRBJ1-6; TRBD1 matches 8 bases. The germline V gene encodes CDR1 SEHNR and CDR2 FQNEAQ (reference sequence). The CDR3 covers 16 residues. Losses at the gene ends were 5 bases for V and 6 bases for J; bases not matched to a gene: 9.

The gene calls are TRBV7-6 and TRBJ2-5, with TRBD1 matching 10 bases. The CDR3 runs 15 residues. J lost 5 bases, V lost 2 bases, and 5 bases had no gene match. CDR1 and CDR2 (germline): SGHVS, FNYEAQ. The CDR3 region is CASSLMGTGVETQYF. In nucleotides, the CDR3 is TGTGCCAGCAGCTTAATGGGGACAGGGGTGGAGACCCAGTACTTC.

This chain joins TRBV6-5 and TRBJ1-2, with D tentatively TRBD1 (6 bases). CDR3 size: 13 residues. V was clipped by 6 bases and J by 2 bases, with 10 bases between them. Germline values: CDR1 MNHEY, CDR2 SVGAGI. CDR3 sequence: CASSFQGNYGYTF. The CDR3 nucleotides are TGTGCCAGCAGCTTCCAGGGGAACTATGGCTACACCTTC.